What follows are 32 T cell receptor beta chains derived from one specimen sequenced in a study of cytomegalovirus exposure and HLA in healthy donors. Amplification used 60 Vbeta primers and 13 Jbeta primers. TCRdb's copy holds only in-frame clones and misses some; the assay was immunoSEQ multiplex PCR. Of 140,000 to 150,000 clones in the sample, around four fifths were seen once. The sequenced sample consisted of PBMCs. The receptors come from a woman aged 55-70 years in good health and CMV-seropositive.

In DNA, the CDR3 is TGTGCCAGCGGGGGGACTAGCGGGAGTCTTAGAGAGACCCAGTACTTC. Translated: CASGGTSGSLRETQYF. This chain joins TRBV27 and TRBJ2-5; 14 bases line up with TRBD2. The CDR3 is 16 residues long. Per the germline V gene, CDR1 is MNHEY and CDR2 is SMNVEV (reference sequence). The J segment lost 4 bases and the V segment lost 8 bases, leaving 9 bases of the junction unmatched.

The V and J genes are TRBV4-1 and TRBJ2-7, with 12 bases aligning to TRBD1. After removal of 3 bases from V and 0 bases from J, the junction contained 9 bases not matched to a gene. CDR3 length equals 18 residues. Germline CDR1 and CDR2: MGHRA and YSYEKL. Here the CDR3 DNA reads TGCGCCAGCAGCCAGGAGGGACAGGGGGCGATTAGCTCCTACGAGCAGTACTTC. Residues: CASSQEGQGAISSYEQYF.

The chain is built from TRBV9 and TRBJ2-3; 7 bases are a match to TRBD1. The V segment lost 3 bases and the J segment 3 bases; nucleotides outside the gene matches: 4. Germline-derived CDR1 and CDR2 are SGDLS and YYNGEE. The CDR3 consists of 14 residues. The CDR3 region has the DNA TGTGCCAGCAGCGACGACAGGGCAACAGATACGCAGTATTTT. Its protein is CASSDDRATDTQYF.

The chain combines TRBV7-2 with TRBJ2-1; 8 nucleotides line up with TRBD1. The CDR3 is made up of 15 amino acids. Looked up from germline, CDR1 is SGHTA and CDR2 is FQGNSA. V shed 5 bases, J shed 0 bases, and the junction held 3 bases outside the gene matches. In nucleotides, the CDR3 is TGTGCCAGCAGCCCGACAGGGGTCTCCTACAATGAGCAGTTCTTC. Translating gives CASSPTGVSYNEQFF.

This chain uses TRBV19 with TRBJ2-3, with a possible D match to TRBD2 (6 bases). V gave up 6 bases and J gave up 0 bases, with 13 bases separating them. Germline CDR1 is LNHDA and CDR2 is SQIVND (reference sequence). This CDR3 is 15 amino acids long. Here the CDR3 DNA reads TGTGCCAGTAGCGGGGGATCCACTAGCACAGATACGCAGTATTTT. This sequence encodes CASSGGSTSTDTQYF.

This rearrangement joins TRBV7-2 to TRBJ2-3; TRBD1 might be the D (6 bases). Deletions cut 5 bases from V and 5 bases from J, with 8 bases between. This CDR3 comprises 12 residues. Looked up from germline, CDR1 is SGHTA and CDR2 is FQGNSA. CDR3 bases: TGTGCCAGCAGCATGGACAGAGATACGCAGTATTTT. It yields the protein CASSMDRDTQYF.

This clone was recorded a few times. This chain's CDR3 is CASSGTGGSNQPQHF. CDR3 nucleotides: TGTGCCAGCAGCGGGACAGGGGGGAGCAATCAGCCCCAGCATTTT. This rearrangement joins TRBV6-6 to TRBJ1-5, with TRBD1 matching over 11 bases. The CDR3 spans 15 residues. Germline V gene sequence: CDR1 MNHNY, CDR2 SVGAGI (reference sequence). The J segment lost 1 base and the V segment lost 6 bases, leaving 2 bases of the junction unmatched.

The genes are TRBV5-6 and TRBJ2-5, with 11 bases lining up with TRBD1. V dropped 4 bases and J dropped 4; count of bases not matched to a gene: 6. Germline V gives CDR1 SGHDT, CDR2 YYEEEE. The CDR3 totals 15 residues. The CDR3 DNA reads as TGTGCCAGCAGCCCCGGGACAGGGGGACGAGAGACCCAGTACTTC. It yields the protein CASSPGTGGRETQYF.

The gene calls are TRBV28 and TRBJ1-4; unclear D gene. Germline CDR1 and CDR2: MDHEN and SYDVKM. CDR3 length: 14 amino acids. The V gene lost 4 bases and the J gene lost 8 bases, with 14 bases spanning the gap. In nucleotides, the CDR3 is TGTGCCAGCAGTTCGGATTCCTGGCGGGAAAAACTGTTTTTT. Translating it yields CASSSDSWREKLFF.

This chain joins TRBV5-1 and TRBJ2-6, with no clear D. In germline, CDR1 is SGHRS, CDR2 YFSETQ. There are 14 residues in the CDR3. Trimming shortened V by 7 bases and J by 2 bases, and 10 bases separated the two germline ends. For the CDR3, the DNA is TGCGCCAGCCGGCAGGAAGCTGGGGCCAACGTCCTGACTTTC. Encoded protein: CASRQEAGANVLTF.

Here the CDR3 DNA reads TGCAGCGTTGATAAGCTAGCGGTAGGGAATGAGCAGTTCTTC. Translation gives CSVDKLAVGNEQFF. The rearrangement joins TRBV29-1 to TRBJ2-1; TRBD2 matches at 7 bases. This CDR3 comprises 14 residues. V shed 3 bases, J shed 7 bases, and the junction held 9 bases outside the gene matches. Germline CDR1 reads SQVTM; CDR2 reads ANQGSEA.

This chain links TRBV19 with TRBJ2-7, with D hard to call. The CDR3 covers 13 residues. The V gene lost 3 bases and the J gene lost 6 bases, with 12 bases spanning the gap. From germline, CDR1 is LNHDA and CDR2 SQIVND (reference sequence). The CDR3 here is CASSIGPHSEQYF. The CDR3 DNA reads as TGTGCCAGTAGTATTGGGCCCCACAGCGAGCAGTACTTC.

The chain has TRBV6-5 and TRBJ1-2; 8 bases are a match to TRBD1. This CDR3 region has 15 residues. Losses at the gene ends were 5 bases for V and 7 bases for J; bases not matched to a gene: 12. Germline values: CDR1 MNHEY, CDR2 SVGAGI. The CDR3 coding sequence is TGTGCCAGCAGTCTCCAATCGACAGGGGTCGGTGGCTACACCTTC. Its translation: CASSLQSTGVGGYTF.

CDR3 sequence reads: CASSFRTSGRGETQYF. As DNA, the CDR3 is TGTGCCAGCAGCTTCCGGACTAGCGGGAGGGGGGAGACCCAGTACTTC. This rearrangement joins TRBV5-5 to TRBJ2-5, with 15 bases aligning to TRBD2. Germline CDR1 is SGHKS and CDR2 is YYEKEE (reference sequence). Trimming took 2 bases from V and 5 from J; bases not matched to a gene: 4. The CDR3 sequence is 16 residues long.

This clone was picked up one time. The CDR3 reads CASSFMGAWDEKLFF. The CDR3 coding sequence is TGTGCCAGCAGCTTTATGGGGGCCTGGGACGAAAAACTGTTTTTT. This rearrangement joins TRBV7-9 to TRBJ1-4, with D maybe TRBD1 (6 bases). Germline V CDR1 and CDR2: SEHNR, FQNEAQ (reference sequence). The CDR3 consists of 15 residues. The V end lost 3 bases, the J end lost 8 bases, and 16 bases lay between the germline ends.

This chain links TRBV6-4 with TRBJ1-4, with D unresolved. The germline gives CDR1 MRHNA, CDR2 SNTAGT. V was shortened by 1 base and J by 3 bases, with 12 bases between the two germline ends. The length of the CDR3 is 16 residues. This chain's CDR3 is CASSDWSRGANEKLFF. DNA of the CDR3: TGTGCCAGCAGTGACTGGTCCCGCGGGGCTAATGAAAAACTGTTTTTT.

This clone has a handful of counts. The CDR3 spells CASSSGHKNTEAFF. As DNA, the CDR3 is TGTGCCAGCAGCTCTGGACACAAGAACACTGAAGCTTTCTTT. The chain combines TRBV11-3 with TRBJ1-1; D is possibly TRBD1 (5 bases). Looked up from germline, CDR1 is SGHNT and CDR2 is YENEEA. The V gene lost 4 bases and the J gene lost 1 base, with 10 bases spanning the gap. The CDR3 length is 14 residues.

The chain is built from TRBV6-5 and TRBJ2-3; perhaps TRBD2 as D (5 bases). Germline V CDR1 and CDR2: MNHEY, SVGAGI. This CDR3 region has 14 residues. Trimming removed 7 bases from V and 4 bases from J, with 15 bases in between. The CDR3 spells CASNAGGSADTQYF. CDR3 bases: TGTGCCAGCAATGCAGGCGGGTCGGCAGATACGCAGTATTTT.

The count of this clone is one. V usage is TRBV28 and J usage is TRBJ1-3; D call uncertain. This CDR3 has 13 residues. Germline loops: CDR1 MDHEN, CDR2 SYDVKM. Trimming pared 5 bases from V and 0 bases from J, leaving 5 bases between. In DNA form, the CDR3 reads TGTGCCAGCAGTCAGGACTCTGGAAACACCATATATTTT. Its protein is CASSQDSGNTIYF. The full variable domain, in which reference TRBV28 and TRBJ1-3 provide the parts outside the CDR3, is DVKVTQSSRYLVKRTGEKVFLECVQDMDHENMFWYRQDPGLGLRLIYFSYDVKMKEKGDIPEGYSVSREKKERFSLILESASTNQTSMYLCASSQDSGNTIYFGEGSWLTVV.

A few counts support this clone. The V call is TRBV19, the J call TRBJ2-2; possible D gene TRBD2, 5 bases. This CDR3 region has 14 residues. Per germline, CDR1 LNHDA and CDR2 SQIVND (reference sequence). Deletions cut 4 bases from V and 3 bases from J, with 9 bases between. CDR3 in amino acids: CASSRTPYTGELFF. The DNA for the CDR3 is TGTGCCAGTAGTAGGACTCCCTACACCGGGGAGCTGTTTTTT.

The chain links TRBV27 to TRBJ2-5; TRBD1 matches at 10 bases. The CDR3 is 19 residues long. CDR1 MNHEY and CDR2 SMNVEV come from the germline V gene (reference sequence). With V trimmed by 0 bases and J by 4 bases, 14 bases remained unmatched. The CDR3 loop is CASSLSGQGMRVLGETQYF. CDR3 nucleotide sequence: TGTGCCAGCAGTTTATCGGGACAGGGGATGAGAGTGCTAGGAGAGACCCAGTACTTC.

The rearrangement uses TRBV2 and TRBJ2-1; D remains ambiguous. From germline, CDR1 is SNHLY and CDR2 FYNNEI. Trimming removed 7 bases at V and 4 bases at J, with 8 bases between. CDR3 length equals 12 residues. The CDR3: CASNTRYNEQFF. As DNA, the CDR3 is TGTGCCAGCAATACTCGTTACAATGAGCAGTTCTTC.

The chain has TRBV11-2 and TRBJ2-1, with 15 bases matching TRBD2. The germline CDR1 and CDR2 sequences are SGHAT and FQNNGV. CDR3 length equals 17 residues. V shed 0 bases and J 4 bases; nucleotides not matched to a gene: 1. In DNA, the CDR3 is TGTGCCAGCAGCTTAGAGGGGACTAGCGGGGGGTACAATGAGCAGTTCTTC. This translates into CASSLEGTSGGYNEQFF.

This chain uses TRBV5-1 with TRBJ2-3; TRBD2 might be the D (5 bases). Trimming removed 0 bases from V and 10 bases from J, with 18 bases in between. The germline V gene has CDR1 SGHRS and CDR2 YFSETQ. This CDR3 region has 15 residues. The CDR3: CASSLATPARAPQYF. For the CDR3, the DNA is TGCGCCAGCAGCTTGGCGACCCCCGCGCGGGCCCCGCAGTATTTT.

V usage is TRBV9 and J usage is TRBJ2-1, with a weak D call TRBD1 (7 bases). V dropped 2 bases and J dropped 7 bases, with 16 bases sitting between them. Looked up from germline, CDR1 is SGDLS and CDR2 is YYNGEE. The CDR3 length is 15 residues. CDR3 amino acids: CASSVSGGSANEQFF. The CDR3, as DNA: TGTGCCAGCAGCGTCTCAGGGGGGAGTGCGAATGAGCAGTTCTTC.

J is TRBJ2-5 and V is TRBV6-5; no clear D. The ends were cut back, 6 bases at V and 2 bases at J, with 10 bases in the middle. Looked up from germline, CDR1 is MNHEY and CDR2 is SVGAGI. This CDR3 region has 13 residues. The CDR3 DNA follows: TGTGCCAGCAGCACTGGTCGGCAAGAGACCCAGTACTTC. It translates to CASSTGRQETQYF.

The chain combines TRBV7-3 with TRBJ2-1; 9 nucleotides match TRBD2. The CDR3 extends over 15 amino acids. Germline CDR1 is SGHTA and CDR2 is FQGTGA. With 2 bases clipped from V and 8 bases from J, the junction kept 7 bases outside the gene matches. CDR3 bases: TGTGCCAGCAGCTTAGTAGCGGGAGCTGACCATGAGCAGTTCTTC. This encodes CASSLVAGADHEQFF. The full variable domain, its missing parts supplied by reference TRBV7-3 and TRBJ2-1, is GAGVSQTPSNKVTEKGKYVELRCDPISGHTALYWYRQSLGQGPEFLIYFQGTGAADDSGLPNDRFFAVRPEGSVSTLKIQRTERGDSAVYLCASSLVAGADHEQFFGPGTRLTVL.

V usage is TRBV27 and J usage is TRBJ2-7; 8 bases line up with TRBD1. V was pared by 7 bases and J by 5 bases, with 16 bases of the junction left unmatched. There are 16 residues in the CDR3. Germline CDR1 is MNHEY and CDR2 is SMNVEV (reference sequence). CDR3: CASKFRKTGEVDEQYF. The CDR3 bases are TGTGCCAGCAAATTCCGCAAGACAGGGGAGGTGGACGAGCAGTACTTC.

The rearrangement uses TRBV6-1 and TRBJ2-1, with a possible D match to TRBD2 (6 bases). CDR1 MNHNS and CDR2 SASEGT come from the germline V gene. Deletions cut 1 base from V and 6 bases from J, with 13 bases between. The CDR3 sequence is 15 residues long. This CDR3 reads CASSEGLVVANEQFF. CDR3 DNA: TGTGCCAGCAGTGAAGGACTAGTTGTAGCCAATGAGCAGTTCTTC.

This CDR3 is CASSPWTGPYNEQFF. CDR3 nucleotide sequence: TGTGCCAGCAGCCCATGGACAGGTCCCTACAATGAGCAGTTCTTC. The chain has TRBV5-4 and TRBJ2-1; 7 bases fit TRBD1. The germline gives CDR1 SGHNT, CDR2 YYREEE (reference sequence). The length of the CDR3 is 15 residues. Trimming took 4 bases from V and 2 from J; bases not matched to a gene: 6.

CDR3 bases: TGTGCCAGCATGGTATCGGTCAATCAGCCCCAGCATTTT. It specifies CASMVSVNQPQHF. This sequence joins TRBV28 and TRBJ1-5; D uncertain. The V gene's germline CDR1 is MDHEN and CDR2 SYDVKM. The V gene lost 7 bases and the J gene lost 3 bases, with 10 bases spanning the gap. The CDR3 is 13 amino acids. Based on the CDR3 plus reference TRBV28 and TRBJ1-5, the full variable domain is DVKVTQSSRYLVKRTGEKVFLECVQDMDHENMFWYRQDPGLGLRLIYFSYDVKMKEKGDIPEGYSVSREKKERFSLILESASTNQTSMYLCASMVSVNQPQHFGDGTRLSIL.

V is TRBV7-2 and J is TRBJ2-7, with 8 bases that match TRBD2. Germline CDR1 is SGHTA and CDR2 is FQGNSA. V trimming: 2 bases; J trimming: 7 bases; junction bases outside the gene matches: 13. This CDR3 is 16 amino acids long. CDR3 in amino acids: CASSLYAGTSAPEQYF. As DNA, the CDR3 is TGTGCCAGCAGCTTATACGCCGGGACTAGTGCTCCGGAGCAGTACTTC.